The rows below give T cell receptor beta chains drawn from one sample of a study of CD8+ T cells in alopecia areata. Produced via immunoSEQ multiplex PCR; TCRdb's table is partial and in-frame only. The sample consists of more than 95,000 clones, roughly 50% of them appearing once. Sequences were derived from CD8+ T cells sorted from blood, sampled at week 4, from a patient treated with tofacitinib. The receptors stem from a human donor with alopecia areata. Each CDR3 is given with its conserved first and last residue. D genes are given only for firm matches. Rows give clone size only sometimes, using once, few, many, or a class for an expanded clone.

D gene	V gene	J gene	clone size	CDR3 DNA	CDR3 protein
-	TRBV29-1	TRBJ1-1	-	TGCAGCGTTGCTATGAACACTGAAGCTTTCTTT	CSVAMNTEAFF
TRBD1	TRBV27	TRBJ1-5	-	TGTGCCAGCAGTTTAAGGCAGGGGGACAATCAGCCCCAGCATTTT	CASSLRQGDNQPQHF
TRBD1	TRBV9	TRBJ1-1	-	TGTGCCAGCAGCGCCTGGACAGGAGGGACTGAAGCTTTCTTT	CASSAWTGGTEAFF
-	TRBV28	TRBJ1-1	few	TGTGCCAGCACTAAGGGCCGGGAGGTTAACACTGAAGCTTTCTTT	CASTKGREVNTEAFF
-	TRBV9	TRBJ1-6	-	TGTGCCAGCAGCGCCTTCACAGGACCCCTCCACTTT	CASSAFTGPLHF
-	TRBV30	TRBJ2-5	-	TGTGCCTGGTGGGGGGGCAGGACCCAGTACTTC	CAWWGGRTQYF
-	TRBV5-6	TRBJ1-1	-	TGTGCCAGCAGCTTGGTAGGGGCCACGGAAGCTTTCTTT	CASSLVGATEAFF
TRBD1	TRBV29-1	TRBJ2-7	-	TGCAGCGTTGAGTCCGGGACAGGGGGCTACGAGCAGTACTTC	CSVESGTGGYEQYF
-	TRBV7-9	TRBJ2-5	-	TGTGCCAGCAGCTATTCCCGGGGACTCGAAAAGGAGACCCAGTACTTC	CASSYSRGLEKETQYF
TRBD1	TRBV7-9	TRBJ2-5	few	TGTGCCAGCAGCGACAGGGACCAAGAGACCCAGTACTTC	CASSDRDQETQYF
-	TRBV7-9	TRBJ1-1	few	TGTGCTACCGGAAGGCTGAACACTGAAGCTTTCTTT	CATGRLNTEAFF
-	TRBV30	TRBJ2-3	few	TGTGCCTGGAGTTCGGGAAGGGGGACAGATACGCAGTATTTT	CAWSSGRGTDTQYF
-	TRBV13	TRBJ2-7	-	TGTGCCAGCAGCTTAGGCGACCCGCAGTACTTC	CASSLGDPQYF
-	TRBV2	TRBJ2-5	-	TGTGCCAGCCGCCGGATCCAAGAGACCCAGTACTTC	CASRRIQETQYF
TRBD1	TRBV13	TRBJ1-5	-	TGTGCCAGCAGCTCAGGGACAGGGAAGGCGCAGCCCCAGCATTTT	CASSSGTGKAQPQHF
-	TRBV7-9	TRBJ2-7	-	TGTGCCAGCAGCTGGGCAGGGTCAGGCGAGCAGTACTTC	CASSWAGSGEQYF
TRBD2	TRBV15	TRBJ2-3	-	TGTGCCACCAGCAGAGATCGACTAGCGCTAGATACGCAGTATTTT	CATSRDRLALDTQYF
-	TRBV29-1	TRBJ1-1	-	TGCAGCGTAGACCAGGGCTCGAACACTGAAGCTTTCTTT	CSVDQGSNTEAFF